These 27 T cell receptor beta chains came from one sample sequenced in a study of Graves' ophthalmopathy and Graves' hyperthyroidism. Using RNA transcripts, the TCR beta CDR3 regions were amplified. Following a first-round RT-PCR that used HTBI primers, a second-round multiplex PCR was carried out. TCRdb called the multiplex PCR reads again in MiXCR, with one record for every CDR3 protein. The table shows 500,000 to 700,000 distinct CDR3 sequences, with approximately 37% occurring only once. Specimen: peripheral blood or thyroid tissue (not recorded which). The receptors originated from an adult man with Graves' hyperthyroidism.

The J gene is TRBJ2-7, the V gene TRBV29-1; D uncertain. The germline V gene has CDR1 SQVTM and CDR2 ANQGSEA. The CDR3 consists of 12 residues. V lost 4 bases and J 5 bases, leaving 12 bases between the germline ends. For the CDR3, the DNA is TGCAGCGTTGTAAGAGGTGGGGACGAGCAGTACTTC. This translates into CSVVRGGDEQYF.

Only a few counts were recorded for this clonotype. The chain recombines TRBV19 with TRBJ2-7, with D perhaps matching TRBD1 (6 bases). V lost 7 bases to trimming and J lost 4 bases, with 14 bases between them. Germline CDR1 is LNHDA and CDR2 is SQIVND (reference sequence). The length of the CDR3 is 13 residues. The CDR3 DNA follows: TGTGCCAGTAAAAACAGGGACCGATACGAGCAGTACTTC. This encodes CASKNRDRYEQYF.

The table lists this clonotype with many counts. V gene TRBV5-6 combines with J gene TRBJ2-5, with D possibly matching TRBD1 (6 bases). V lost 4 bases and J 0 bases, leaving 10 bases between the germline ends. Germline V gene sequence: CDR1 SGHDT, CDR2 YYEEEE. This CDR3 comprises 14 residues. CDR3 loop: CASSVTGNQETQYF. The CDR3 DNA sequence: TGTGCCAGCAGCGTAACAGGGAACCAAGAGACCCAGTACTTC.

This clonotype was observed at least ten times. The V gene is TRBV20-1, the J gene TRBJ1-3, with D unclear. V was shortened by 0 bases and J by 3 bases, with 9 bases between the two germline ends. CDR1 is DFQATT, CDR2 SNEGSKA, per germline (reference sequence). This CDR3 contains 14 residues. CDR3: CSARDIRVGNTIYF. Written as DNA, the CDR3 is TGCAGTGCTAGAGATATCCGGGTTGGAAACACCATATATTTT.

This clonotype has more than one count but fewer than ten. V usage is TRBV27 and J usage is TRBJ2-7; D gene uncertain. The V and J ends lost 0 bases and 3 bases respectively, with 12 bases between them. Germline loops: CDR1 MNHEY, CDR2 SMNVEV (reference sequence). The CDR3 covers 15 residues. The CDR3 DNA reads TGTGCCAGCAGTTTATCTCCCGGAAGGAGCTACGAGCAGTACTTC. The encoded protein is CASSLSPGRSYEQYF.

V is TRBV10-2 and J is TRBJ2-7, with TRBD2 matching over 15 bases. The last part of the DNA fits TRBJ2-1 better; the J call may be wrong. Germline V gives CDR1 WSHSY, CDR2 SAAADI. The CDR3 is made up of 14 amino acids. The CDR3 is CASTGTSGGKEQFF. DNA of the CDR3: TGCGCCAGCACGGGGACTAGCGGGGGGAAAGAGCAGTTCTTC.

This clonotype appeared a few times. The chain is built from TRBV20-1 and TRBJ1-4; D gene uncertain. The germline CDR1 and CDR2 sequences are DFQATT and SNEGSKA (reference sequence). Deletions cut 3 bases from V and 8 bases from J, with 13 bases between. The CDR3 loop spans 13 amino acids. For the CDR3, the DNA is TGCAGTGCTAGGCGGGGTCGGGCCGAAAAACTGTTTTTT. Protein sequence: CSARRGRAEKLFF.

This clonotype showed up many times. V is TRBV5-1 and J is TRBJ1-1; D unresolved. This CDR3 has 18 amino acids. Looked up from germline, CDR1 is SGHRS and CDR2 is YFSETQ. V was shortened by 0 bases and J by 0 bases, with 18 bases between the two germline ends. The CDR3: CASSLGGMASWLNTEAFF. The CDR3 DNA sequence: TGCGCCAGCAGCTTGGGAGGTATGGCCTCTTGGCTGAACACTGAAGCTTTCTTT. Full variable domain (remainder filled in from reference TRBV5-1 and TRBJ1-1): KAGVTQTPRYLIKTRGQQVTLSCSPISGHRSVSWYQQTPGQGLQFLFEYFSETQRNKGNFPGRFSGRQFSNSRSEMNVSTLELGDSALYLCASSLGGMASWLNTEAFFGQGTRLTVV.

In nucleotides, the CDR3 is TGTGCCAGCCTAGAGCTTAACTCCTACGAGCAGTACTTC. It encodes CASLELNSYEQYF. The chain uses TRBV7-9 and TRBJ2-7, with D uncertain. Trimming removed 8 bases from V and 0 bases from J, with 11 bases in between. The CDR3 extends over 13 amino acids. The germline V gene has CDR1 SEHNR and CDR2 FQNEAQ (reference sequence).

This clonotype has ten or more counts. V and J are TRBV5-1 and TRBJ2-7, with D perhaps matching TRBD1 (6 bases). V was clipped by 1 base and J by 1 base, with 12 bases between them. The length of the CDR3 is 15 residues. CDR1 and CDR2 from the germline V gene are SGHRS and YFSETQ. The CDR3 region is CASSLLTGPSYEQYF. The CDR3 bases are TGCGCCAGCAGCTTGCTGACAGGCCCGTCCTACGAGCAGTACTTC.

The chain recombines TRBV7-8 with TRBJ2-7; tentatively, D is TRBD2 (6 bases). Germline CDR1 SGHVS, CDR2 FQNEAQ. The V end lost 3 bases, the J end lost 5 bases, and 35 bases lay between the germline ends. The CDR3 loop spans 21 amino acids. CDR3 nucleotides: TGTGCCAGCAGCTTGGCATCGGGGGTGACCACCGGGGAGGCGATTCTGCACGAGCAGTACTTC. Its protein is CASSLASGVTTGEAILHEQYF.

This clonotype occurred many times. V and J are TRBV5-1 and TRBJ2-7; D not resolved. CDR1 is SGHRS and CDR2 is YFSETQ in the germline V gene. The CDR3 totals 13 residues. V lost 2 bases, J lost 2 bases, and 8 bases lay in between. The CDR3 here is CASSLGKAYEQYF. The CDR3 DNA sequence: TGCGCCAGCAGCTTAGGCAAGGCCTACGAGCAGTACTTC.

V is TRBV20-1 and J is TRBJ1-1; 11 bases fit TRBD1. Unmatched junction bases numbered 6, after V lost 5 bases and J lost 7 bases. CDR3 length equals 13 residues. The germline V gene has CDR1 DFQATT and CDR2 SNEGSKA (reference sequence). DNA of the CDR3: TGCAGTGCTGGGGACAGGGGGTTAGTTGAAGCTTTCTTT. Protein sequence: CSAGDRGLVEAFF.

This clonotype was observed at least ten times. V usage is TRBV20-1 and J usage is TRBJ2-7, with 7 bases that match TRBD1. This CDR3 has 14 amino acids. V was clipped by 6 bases and J by 2 bases; unmatched bases: 10. Germline V gives CDR1 DFQATT, CDR2 SNEGSKA (reference sequence). The DNA of the CDR3 is TGCAGTGCAACAACGGACAGGCGACCCTACGAGCAGTACTTC. Its translation is CSATTDRRPYEQYF.

Many counts were recorded for this clonotype. The J gene is TRBJ1-2, the V gene TRBV10-2; no definite D call. V lost 6 bases and J 3 bases, leaving 14 bases between the germline ends. Germline CDR1 and CDR2: WSHSY and SAAADI. This CDR3 spans 14 amino acids. The CDR3 DNA sequence: TGCGCCAGCAGAGGCGGACGTTCGTACTATGGCTACACCTTC. Protein sequence: CASRGGRSYYGYTF.

This clonotype was seen repeatedly, ten times or more. V gene TRBV6-6 combines with J gene TRBJ1-6; the D gene is possibly TRBD1 (5 bases). The CDR3 extends over 14 amino acids. Deletions cut 6 bases from V and 7 bases from J, with 13 bases between. Germline V lookup: CDR1 MNHNY, CDR2 SVGAGI (reference sequence). DNA of the CDR3: TGTGCCAGCAGCTGGAGTCAGGGAAATTCACCCCTCCACTTT. Its protein is CASSWSQGNSPLHF.

This clonotype turned up a few times. The chain links TRBV10-3 to TRBJ2-7; D may match TRBD1 or TRBD2 (6 bases each). The CDR3 runs 14 residues. V was clipped by 0 bases and J by 5 bases, with 11 bases between them. Looked up from germline, CDR1 is ENHRY and CDR2 is SYGVKD. CDR3 protein: CAISESGGRNEQYF. CDR3 DNA: TGTGCCATCAGTGAGTCTGGGGGGCGAAACGAGCAGTACTTC.

This chain links TRBV20-1 with TRBJ2-5, with D perhaps assigned TRBD1 or TRBD2 (5 bases each). The length of the CDR3 is 12 residues. V dropped 1 base and J dropped 13 bases, with 16 bases sitting between them. The germline CDR1 and CDR2 sequences are DFQATT and SNEGSKA (reference sequence). The CDR3 DNA follows: TGCAGTGCTAGAGGCCCTCGGGGCGATAGGTACTTC. Protein: CSARGPRGDRYF.

This clonotype was counted ten times or more. In DNA form, the CDR3 reads TGCGCCAGCAGCTCTATCGCGGACAGGCGCGAGCAGTACTTC. Its protein product is CASSSIADRREQYF. V gene TRBV5-1 combines with J gene TRBJ2-7; 7 positions agree with TRBD1. Losses at the gene ends were 3 bases for V and 6 bases for J; bases not matched to a gene: 9. CDR1 and CDR2 (germline): SGHRS, YFSETQ. The CDR3 covers 14 residues.

This clonotype appeared many times. The rearrangement uses TRBV29-1 and TRBJ2-7; 7 positions match TRBD1. The CDR3 loop spans 12 amino acids. Germline CDR1 is SQVTM and CDR2 is ANQGSEA. Trimming took 5 bases from V and 3 from J; bases not matched to a gene: 4. In nucleotides, the CDR3 is TGCAGCGTTAAAAGACAGGGCTACGAGCAGTACTTC. Its translation: CSVKRQGYEQYF.

In this sample, this clonotype turned up many times. The chain links TRBV15 to TRBJ2-7; D may be TRBD1 or TRBD2 (5 bases each). Germline V CDR1 and CDR2: LNHNV, YYDKDF (reference sequence). Trimming cost V 2 bases and J 1 base, with 12 bases left between them. This CDR3 has 15 residues. CDR3 DNA sequence: TGTGCCACCAGCAGACCTCGGGACGGATCCTACGAGCAGTACTTC. This encodes CATSRPRDGSYEQYF.

Turning to this clonotype: This sequence may be a read error, since a much larger clone differs from it by one base. V usage is TRBV10-3 and J usage is TRBJ1-1; the D gene is possibly TRBD1 (5 bases). Trimming removed 5 bases from V and 4 bases from J, with 14 bases in between. Germline V lookup: CDR1 ENHRY, CDR2 SYGVKD. This CDR3 has 14 amino acids. CDR3 in amino acids: CAISLVGDGTEAFF. As DNA, the CDR3 is TGTGCCATCAGTTTAGTAGGGGACGGCACTGAAGCTTTCTTT.

This clonotype was recorded many times. V usage is TRBV7-2 and J usage is TRBJ2-5, with TRBD2 matching over 10 bases. V lost 0 bases and J lost 5; bases outside the gene matches: 3. The CDR3 has 15 residues. Germline CDR1 and CDR2: SGHTA and FQGNSA. CDR3 sequence reads: CASSLAGSGRETQYF. The CDR3, as DNA: TGTGCCAGCAGCTTAGCGGGTAGCGGGAGGGAGACCCAGTACTTC.

The V and J genes are TRBV9 and TRBJ1-2, with 8 bases matching TRBD1. Germline CDR1 reads SGDLS; CDR2 reads YYNGEE. V lost 0 bases and J lost 3; bases outside the gene matches: 7. The CDR3 is made up of 16 amino acids. The CDR3 spells CASSVDAGGFYYGYTF. The DNA for the CDR3 is TGTGCCAGCAGCGTAGACGCAGGGGGCTTTTACTATGGCTACACCTTC.

The chain couples TRBV12-3 or TRBV12-4 to TRBJ2-5; 7 nucleotides match TRBD1. J gave up 7 bases and V 5 bases, and 4 bases lay outside the gene matches. This CDR3 contains 12 residues. For the CDR3, the DNA is TGTGCCAGCAGTACCGACAGGGCGACCCAGTACTTC. This encodes CASSTDRATQYF.

The chain links TRBV7-8 to TRBJ2-1; maybe TRBD2 (5 bases). Trimming removed 0 bases at V and 4 bases at J, with 10 bases between. From germline, CDR1 is SGHVS and CDR2 FQNEAQ. The CDR3 runs to 15 residues. CDR3 residues: CASSLAGRGYNEQFF. In nucleotides, the CDR3 is TGTGCCAGCAGCTTAGCTGGTCGGGGATACAATGAGCAGTTCTTC. Drawing the rest from reference TRBV7-8 and TRBJ2-1, the complete variable domain is GAGVSQSPRYKVAKRGQDVALRCDPISGHVSLFWYQQALGQGPEFLTYFQNEAQLDKSGLPSDRFFAERPEGSVSTLKIQRTQQEDSAVYLCASSLAGRGYNEQFFGPGTRLTVL.

Regarding this clonotype: A much larger clone sits a single nucleotide away, making a read error possible. This chain connects TRBV19 to TRBJ1-6; D call uncertain. The CDR3 runs 13 residues. V shed 9 bases and J shed 0 bases, with 6 bases lying between them. The V gene's germline CDR1 is LNHDA and CDR2 SQIVND (reference sequence). CDR3 residues: CASRPSYNSPLHF. For the CDR3, the DNA is TGTGCCAGCAGACCCTCCTATAATTCACCCCTCCACTTT.